This T cell receptor beta chain was recovered during a study of T cells after yellow fever vaccination. The study's findings and limits: At around 95% for CD4 and approximately 89% for CD8, most primary-vaccination clones showed up again after the booster.

Germline-derived CDR1 and CDR2 are LNHNV and YYDKDF (reference sequence). V was pared by 5 bases and J by 2 bases, with 2 bases of the junction left unmatched. The CDR3 extends over 14 amino acids. This clonotype was detected a few times. What it binds is not known. TCRdb redid the calling of the 5' RACE reads with MiXCR, one entry per CDR3 protein. The table has hundreds of thousands of distinct CDR3 sequences, about 13% seen once; the top ten hold more than 13%. The sequencing used PBMCs, collected on the day of the yellow fever booster vaccination. This rearrangement joins TRBV15 to TRBJ2-1; 8 bases fit TRBD2. The TCR originated in a young man who received the YFV17D yellow fever vaccine. The CDR3 DNA reads TGTGCCACCAGCCCGGGACTAGCCTACAATGAGCAGTTCTTC. Translated: CATSPGLAYNEQFF.